This T cell receptor (beta chain) was sequenced in a study of cytomegalovirus exposure and HLA in healthy donors. The CDR3 has 16 amino acids. Germline-derived CDR1 and CDR2 are ENHRY and SYGVKD. Trimming removed 2 bases from V and 2 bases from J, with 16 bases in between. About this clone: Its antigen is undetermined.

Findings and caveats of the study: Excluded: some indistinguishable V segments such as TRBV6-2 and TRBV6-3. An observed cluster of highly shared sequence variants was recorded as a likely sequencing artifact.

Use of 60 Vbeta and 13 Jbeta primers characterized the PCR. The method was immunoSEQ multiplex PCR; TCRdb's version includes in-frame clones alone and lacks a portion of them. This table has 150,000 to 200,000 clones, about 75% appearing once. This chain connects TRBV10-3 to TRBJ2-7, with D possibly TRBD2 on 5 matching bases. The specimen sequenced was PBMCs. The TCR was taken from a female donor in good health and CMV-seronegative. CDR3 in amino acids: CAISEPGSKTTYEQYF. CDR3 nucleotide sequence: TGTGCCATCAGTGAGCCGGGATCAAAAACCACCTACGAGCAGTACTTC.